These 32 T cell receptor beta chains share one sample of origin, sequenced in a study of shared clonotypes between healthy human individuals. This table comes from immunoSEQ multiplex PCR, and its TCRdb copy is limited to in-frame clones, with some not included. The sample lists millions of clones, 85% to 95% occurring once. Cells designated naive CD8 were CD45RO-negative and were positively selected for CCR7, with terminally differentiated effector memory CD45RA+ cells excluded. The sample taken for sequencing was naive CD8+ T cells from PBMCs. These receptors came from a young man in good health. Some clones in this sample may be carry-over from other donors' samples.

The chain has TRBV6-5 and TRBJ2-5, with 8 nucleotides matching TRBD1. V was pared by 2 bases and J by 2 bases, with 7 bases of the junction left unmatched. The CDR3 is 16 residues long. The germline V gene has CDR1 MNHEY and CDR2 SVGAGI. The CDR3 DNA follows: TGTGCCAGCAGTTACGAGGAGCAGGGGGCTCAAGAGACCCAGTACTTC. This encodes CASSYEEQGAQETQYF.

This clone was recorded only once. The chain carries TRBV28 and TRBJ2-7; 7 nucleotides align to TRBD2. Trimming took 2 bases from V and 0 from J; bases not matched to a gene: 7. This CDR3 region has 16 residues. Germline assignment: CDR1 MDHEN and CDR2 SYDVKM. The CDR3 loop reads CASSLRLADYSYEQYF. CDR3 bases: TGTGCCAGCAGTTTACGGCTAGCGGACTACTCCTACGAGCAGTACTTC.

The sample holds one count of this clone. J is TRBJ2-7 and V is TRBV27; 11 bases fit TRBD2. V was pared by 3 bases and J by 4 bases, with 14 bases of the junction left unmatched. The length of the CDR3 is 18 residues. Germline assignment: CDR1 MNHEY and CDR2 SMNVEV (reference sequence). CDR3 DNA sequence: TGTGCCAGCAGTTTCCTCGGGCTAGCGGGAGGTCTGGGTTACGAGCAGTACTTC. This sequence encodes CASSFLGLAGGLGYEQYF.

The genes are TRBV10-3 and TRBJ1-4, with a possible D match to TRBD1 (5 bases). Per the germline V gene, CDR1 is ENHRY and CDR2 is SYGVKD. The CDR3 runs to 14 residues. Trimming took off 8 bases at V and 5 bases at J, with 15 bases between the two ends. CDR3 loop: CAIGGPNKNEKLFF. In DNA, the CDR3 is TGTGCCATCGGGGGACCGAATAAAAATGAAAAACTGTTTTTT.

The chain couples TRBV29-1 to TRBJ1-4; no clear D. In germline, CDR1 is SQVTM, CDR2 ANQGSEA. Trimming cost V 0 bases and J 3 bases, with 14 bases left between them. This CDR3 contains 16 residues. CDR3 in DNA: TGCAGCGTTGAAGATCCTCAGGTGATGGCTAATGAAAAACTGTTTTTT. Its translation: CSVEDPQVMANEKLFF.

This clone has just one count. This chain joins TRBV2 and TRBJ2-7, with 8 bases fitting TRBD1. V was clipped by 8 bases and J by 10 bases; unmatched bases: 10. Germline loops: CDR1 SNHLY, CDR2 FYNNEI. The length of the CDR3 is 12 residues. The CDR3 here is CASVGQEVPQYF. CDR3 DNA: TGTGCCAGCGTGGGACAGGAGGTCCCACAGTACTTC.

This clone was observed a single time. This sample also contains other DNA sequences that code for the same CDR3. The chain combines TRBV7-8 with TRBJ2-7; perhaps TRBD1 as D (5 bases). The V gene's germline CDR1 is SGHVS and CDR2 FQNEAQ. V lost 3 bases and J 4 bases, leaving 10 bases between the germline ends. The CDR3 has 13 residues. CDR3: CASSFRVRYEQYF. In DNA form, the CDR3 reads TGTGCCAGCAGCTTCAGGGTTCGGTACGAGCAGTACTTC.

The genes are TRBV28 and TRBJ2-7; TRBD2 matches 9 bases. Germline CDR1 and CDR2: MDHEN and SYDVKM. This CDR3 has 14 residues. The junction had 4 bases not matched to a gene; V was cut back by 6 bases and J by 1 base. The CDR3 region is CASRSSGASYEQYF. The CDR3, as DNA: TGTGCCAGCAGATCTAGCGGGGCATCCTACGAGCAGTACTTC.

The CDR3 bases are TGCGCCAGCAGCTTTTGGGGCCGTGAAGGTGTGGAGACCCAGTACTTC. It specifies CASSFWGREGVETQYF. This chain uses TRBV5-1 with TRBJ2-5; TRBD1 is a possible D gene (5 bases). CDR1 and CDR2 from the germline V gene are SGHRS and YFSETQ. The CDR3 contains 16 residues. Trimming left V 2 bases short and J 5 bases short, with 19 bases between. The full variable domain, its missing parts supplied by reference TRBV5-1 and TRBJ2-5, is KAGVTQTPRYLIKTRGQQVTLSCSPISGHRSVSWYQQTPGQGLQFLFEYFSETQRNKGNFPGRFSGRQFSNSRSEMNVSTLELGDSALYLCASSFWGREGVETQYFGPGTRLLVL.

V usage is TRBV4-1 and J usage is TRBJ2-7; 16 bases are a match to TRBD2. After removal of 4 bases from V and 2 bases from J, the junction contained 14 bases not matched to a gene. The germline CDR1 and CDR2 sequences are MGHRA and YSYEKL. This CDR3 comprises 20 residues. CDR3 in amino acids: CASSPRPPGLAGGLPYEQYF. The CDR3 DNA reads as TGCGCCAGCAGCCCTCGTCCCCCGGGACTAGCGGGAGGGCTTCCCTACGAGCAGTACTTC.

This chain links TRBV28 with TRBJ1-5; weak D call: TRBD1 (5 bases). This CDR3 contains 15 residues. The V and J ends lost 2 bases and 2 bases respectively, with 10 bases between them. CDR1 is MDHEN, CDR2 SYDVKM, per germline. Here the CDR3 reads CASSLVWDGNQPQHF. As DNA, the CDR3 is TGTGCCAGCAGTTTAGTTTGGGACGGCAATCAGCCCCAGCATTTT.

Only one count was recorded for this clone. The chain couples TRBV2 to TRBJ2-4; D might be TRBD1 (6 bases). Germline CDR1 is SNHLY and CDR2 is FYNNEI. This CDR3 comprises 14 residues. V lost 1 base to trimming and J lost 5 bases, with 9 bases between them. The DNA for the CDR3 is TGTGCCAGCAGTGAAGGGACAGAGGAAAACATTCAGTACTTC. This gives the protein CASSEGTEENIQYF.

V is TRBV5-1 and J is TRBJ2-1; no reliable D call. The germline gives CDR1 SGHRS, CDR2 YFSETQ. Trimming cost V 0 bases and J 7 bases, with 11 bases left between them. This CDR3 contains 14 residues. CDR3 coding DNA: TGCGCCAGCAGCTTGGATGTTAGAGCAAATGAGCAGTTCTTC. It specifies CASSLDVRANEQFF.

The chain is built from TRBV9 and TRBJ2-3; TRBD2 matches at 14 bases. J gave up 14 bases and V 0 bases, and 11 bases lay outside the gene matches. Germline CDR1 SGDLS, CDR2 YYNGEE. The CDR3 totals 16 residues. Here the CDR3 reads CASSVDRGTSGSQAYF. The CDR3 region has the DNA TGTGCCAGCAGCGTAGATCGTGGGACTAGCGGGAGCCAGGCGTATTTT.

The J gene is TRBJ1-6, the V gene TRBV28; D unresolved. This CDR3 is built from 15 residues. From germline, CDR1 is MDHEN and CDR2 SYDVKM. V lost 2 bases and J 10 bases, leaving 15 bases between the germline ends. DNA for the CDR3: TGTGCCAGCAGTTTAGTGACAACATTGAGGTCACCCCTCCACTTT. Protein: CASSLVTTLRSPLHF. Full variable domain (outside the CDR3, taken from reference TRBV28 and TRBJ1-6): DVKVTQSSRYLVKRTGEKVFLECVQDMDHENMFWYRQDPGLGLRLIYFSYDVKMKEKGDIPEGYSVSREKKERFSLILESASTNQTSMYLCASSLVTTLRSPLHFGNGTRLTVT.

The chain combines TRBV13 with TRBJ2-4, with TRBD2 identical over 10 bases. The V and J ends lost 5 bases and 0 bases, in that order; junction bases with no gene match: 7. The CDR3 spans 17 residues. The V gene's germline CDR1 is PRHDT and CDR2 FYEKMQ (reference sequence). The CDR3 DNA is TGTGCCAGCAGCGCTAGGACTAGCGGAAAAGCCAAAAACATTCAGTACTTC. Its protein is CASSARTSGKAKNIQYF.

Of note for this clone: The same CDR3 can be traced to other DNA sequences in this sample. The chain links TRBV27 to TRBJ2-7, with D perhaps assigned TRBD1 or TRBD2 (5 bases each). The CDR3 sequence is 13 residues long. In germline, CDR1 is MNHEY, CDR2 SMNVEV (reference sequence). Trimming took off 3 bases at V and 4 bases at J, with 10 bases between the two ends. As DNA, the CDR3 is TGTGCCAGCAGTTTTGGGACGGGTTACGAGCAGTACTTC. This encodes CASSFGTGYEQYF.

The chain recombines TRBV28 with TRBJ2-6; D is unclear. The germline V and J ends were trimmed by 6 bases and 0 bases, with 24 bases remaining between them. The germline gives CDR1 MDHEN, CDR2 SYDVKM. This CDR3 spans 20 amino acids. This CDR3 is CASSPDQRVSWPSGANVLTF. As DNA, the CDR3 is TGTGCCAGCAGCCCAGATCAACGGGTCTCCTGGCCCTCTGGGGCCAACGTCCTGACTTTC.

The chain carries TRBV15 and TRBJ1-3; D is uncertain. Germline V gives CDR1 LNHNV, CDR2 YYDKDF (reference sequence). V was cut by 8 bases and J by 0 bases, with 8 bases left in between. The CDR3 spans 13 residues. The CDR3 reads CATSGDSGNTIYF. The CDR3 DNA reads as TGTGCCACCTCCGGGGACTCTGGAAACACCATATATTTT. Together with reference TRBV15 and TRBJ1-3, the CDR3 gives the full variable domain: DAMVIQNPRYQVTQFGKPVTLSCSQTLNHNVMYWYQQKSSQAPKLLFHYYDKDFNNEADTPDNFQSRRPNTSFCFLDIRSPGLGDTAMYLCATSGDSGNTIYFGEGSWLTVV.

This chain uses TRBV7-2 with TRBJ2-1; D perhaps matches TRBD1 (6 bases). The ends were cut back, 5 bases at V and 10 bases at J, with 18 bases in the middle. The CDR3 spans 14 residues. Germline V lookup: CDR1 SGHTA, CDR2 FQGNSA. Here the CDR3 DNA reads TGTGCCAGCAGCCGAGGACCGGGTCAGGGGGAGCAGTTCTTC. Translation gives CASSRGPGQGEQFF.

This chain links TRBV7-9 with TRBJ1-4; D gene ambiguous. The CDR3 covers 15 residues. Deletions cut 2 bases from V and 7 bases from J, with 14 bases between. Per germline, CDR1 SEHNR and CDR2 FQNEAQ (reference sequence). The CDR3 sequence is CASSLIQAGAEKLFF. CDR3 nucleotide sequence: TGTGCCAGCAGCTTAATCCAGGCCGGAGCTGAAAAACTGTTTTTT.

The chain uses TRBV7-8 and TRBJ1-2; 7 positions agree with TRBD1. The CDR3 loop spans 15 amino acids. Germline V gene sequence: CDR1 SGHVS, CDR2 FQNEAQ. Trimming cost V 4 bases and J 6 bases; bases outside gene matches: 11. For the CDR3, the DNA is TGTGCCAGCAGCTCCCTTTTTACAGGGGAGAATGGCTACACCTTC. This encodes CASSSLFTGENGYTF. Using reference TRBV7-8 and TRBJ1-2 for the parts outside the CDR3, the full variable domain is GAGVSQSPRYKVAKRGQDVALRCDPISGHVSLFWYQQALGQGPEFLTYFQNEAQLDKSGLPSDRFFAERPEGSVSTLKIQRTQQEDSAVYLCASSSLFTGENGYTFGSGTRLTVV.

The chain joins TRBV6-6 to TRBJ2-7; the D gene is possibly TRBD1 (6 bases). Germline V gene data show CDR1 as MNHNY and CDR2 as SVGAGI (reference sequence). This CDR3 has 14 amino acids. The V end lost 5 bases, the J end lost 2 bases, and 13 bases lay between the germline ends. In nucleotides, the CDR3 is TGTGCCAGCAGTCCGAGCAGGGGCACCTACGAGCAGTACTTC. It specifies CASSPSRGTYEQYF.

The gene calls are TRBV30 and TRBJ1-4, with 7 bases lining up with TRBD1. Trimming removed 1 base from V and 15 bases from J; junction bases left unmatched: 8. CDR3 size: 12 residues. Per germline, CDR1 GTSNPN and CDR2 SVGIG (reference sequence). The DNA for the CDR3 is TGTGCCTGGAGTGCGACAGGGTCCCTCTTGTTTTTT. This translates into CAWSATGSLLFF.

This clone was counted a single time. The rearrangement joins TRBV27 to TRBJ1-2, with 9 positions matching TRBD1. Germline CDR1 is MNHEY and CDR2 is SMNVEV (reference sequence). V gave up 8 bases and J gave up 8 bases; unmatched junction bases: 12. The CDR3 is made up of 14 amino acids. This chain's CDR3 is CASAPGTGMRGYTF. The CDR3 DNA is TGTGCCAGCGCCCCCGGGACAGGGATGAGGGGCTACACCTTC.

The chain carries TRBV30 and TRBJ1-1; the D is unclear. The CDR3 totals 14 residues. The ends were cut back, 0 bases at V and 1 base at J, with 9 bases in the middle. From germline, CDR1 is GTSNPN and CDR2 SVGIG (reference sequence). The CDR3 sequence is CAWSVPRRNTEAFF. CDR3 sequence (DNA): TGTGCCTGGAGTGTTCCCAGACGGAACACTGAAGCTTTCTTT.

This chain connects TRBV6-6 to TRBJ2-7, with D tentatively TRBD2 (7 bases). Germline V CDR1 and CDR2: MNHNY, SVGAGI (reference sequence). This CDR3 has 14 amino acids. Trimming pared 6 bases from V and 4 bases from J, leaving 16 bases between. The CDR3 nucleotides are TGTGCCAGCAGCCTAGGGGGGGTTTTTTACGAGCAGTACTTC. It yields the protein CASSLGGVFYEQYF.

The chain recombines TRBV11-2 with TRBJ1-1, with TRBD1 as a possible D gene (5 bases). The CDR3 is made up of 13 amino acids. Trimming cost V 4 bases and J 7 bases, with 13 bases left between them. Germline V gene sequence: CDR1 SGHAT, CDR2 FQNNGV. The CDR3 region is CASSWGARDEAFF. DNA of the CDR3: TGTGCCAGCAGCTGGGGCGCGAGGGATGAAGCTTTCTTT.

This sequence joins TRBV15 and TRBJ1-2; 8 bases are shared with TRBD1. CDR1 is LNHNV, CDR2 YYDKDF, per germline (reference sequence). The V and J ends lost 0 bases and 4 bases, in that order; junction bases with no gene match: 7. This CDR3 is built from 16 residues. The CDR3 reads CATSRDTTGAPYGYTF. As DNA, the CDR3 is TGTGCCACCAGCAGAGATACGACAGGGGCTCCCTATGGCTACACCTTC.

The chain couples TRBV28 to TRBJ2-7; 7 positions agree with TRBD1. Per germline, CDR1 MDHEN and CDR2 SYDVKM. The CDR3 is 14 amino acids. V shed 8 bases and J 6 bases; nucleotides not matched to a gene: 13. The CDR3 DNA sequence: TGTGCCAGCGCCCAGGGGCAGGGGGTCGGCGAGCAGTACTTC. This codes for CASAQGQGVGEQYF.

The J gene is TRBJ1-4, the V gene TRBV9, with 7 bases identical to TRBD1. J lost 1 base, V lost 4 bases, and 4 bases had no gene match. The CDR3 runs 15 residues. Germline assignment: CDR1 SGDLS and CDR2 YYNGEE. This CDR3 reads CASSPGGGTNEKLFF. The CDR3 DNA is TGTGCCAGCAGCCCAGGGGGGGGAACTAATGAAAAACTGTTTTTT.

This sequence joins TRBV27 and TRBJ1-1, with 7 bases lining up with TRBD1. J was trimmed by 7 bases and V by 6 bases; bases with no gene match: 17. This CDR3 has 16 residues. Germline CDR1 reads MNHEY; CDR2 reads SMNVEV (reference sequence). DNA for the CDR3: TGTGCCAGCAGCCTCCTCGGACAGGAGCATCCTCTTGAAGCTTTCTTT. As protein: CASSLLGQEHPLEAFF.